This TCR beta chain was captured in a study of early T cells in non-severe SARS-CoV-2 infection. At the level of the study: Whole-blood bulk RNA, unsorted, was sequenced, and chains were unpaired.

From germline, CDR1 is DFQATT and CDR2 SNEGSKA (reference sequence). J lost 8 bases, V lost 1 base, and 7 bases had no gene match. The CDR3 loop spans 14 amino acids. This clonotype was seen repeatedly, ten times or more. What it binds is not known. Study-wide results and limits: Matching results from VDJdb favored anti-spike CD8 responses, leaving private and CD4 specificities undetected.

Individual cDNA molecules received unique molecular identifiers. TCRdb re-analysed the 5' RACE reads in MiXCR, keeping a single row per CDR3 protein. The sample holds 30,000 to 35,000 distinct CDR3 sequences; approximately 6% are singletons and the top ten take roughly 5.5%. Input material: whole blood. This sequence originates from an adult who was a healthcare worker with PCR-confirmed SARS-CoV-2 infection or an uninfected control (not recorded which). This chain connects TRBV20-1 to TRBJ1-4; TRBD1 matches at 7 bases. This CDR3 reads CSARAEGAREKLFF. The DNA for the CDR3 is TGCAGTGCTAGAGCAGAGGGGGCCAGGGAAAAACTGTTTTTT.